These T cell receptor beta chains were read from a single sample in a study of shared clonotypes between healthy human individuals. The data were produced by immunoSEQ multiplex PCR, yet TCRdb's version contains in-frame clones alone and is incomplete. The sample lists about 1.1 million clones; approximately 75% were seen once. The sequenced sample was memory CD4+ T cells from PBMCs. Source of these receptors: a man aged 18 to 35 in good health. Some clones in this sample may be carry-over from other donors' samples. Both conserved end residues are part of each CDR3. Each record gives: V gene, D gene, clone size, J gene, CDR3 DNA, CDR3 protein. D genes are given only for firm matches. A row's size may be missing; if present it is once, few, many or a size class.

v_call: TRBV27; d_call: TRBD2; clone_size: -; j_call: TRBJ2-1; cdr3_nt: TGTGCCAGCAGTCAGACTAGCGGGGTAGTTACTGAGCAGTTCTTC; cdr3_aa: CASSQTSGVVTEQFF
v_call: TRBV9; d_call: -; clone_size: -; j_call: TRBJ1-2; cdr3_nt: TGTGCCAGCAGCCACGGAGGGGTTGTGGACTATGGCTACACCTTC; cdr3_aa: CASSHGGVVDYGYTF
v_call: TRBV30; d_call: -; clone_size: once; j_call: TRBJ2-3; cdr3_nt: TGTGCCTGGAGCGCCCGAGTAATAAGGGACCCCGTAGCAGATACGCAGTATTTT; cdr3_aa: CAWSARVIRDPVADTQYF
v_call: TRBV4-3; d_call: -; clone_size: once; j_call: TRBJ2-2; cdr3_nt: TGCGCCAGCAGCCGCGGACGCTCGGGCACCGGGGAGCTGTTTTTT; cdr3_aa: CASSRGRSGTGELFF
v_call: TRBV7-2; d_call: -; clone_size: few; j_call: TRBJ1-1; cdr3_nt: TGTGCCAGCAGCCCCGGGGCAGCGAACACTGAAGCTTTCTTT; cdr3_aa: CASSPGAANTEAFF
v_call: TRBV11-2; d_call: -; clone_size: -; j_call: TRBJ1-1; cdr3_nt: TGTGCCAGCAGCTTAGATGCCGGCGCAGTCGAAGCTTTCTTT; cdr3_aa: CASSLDAGAVEAFF
v_call: TRBV11-2; d_call: TRBD2; clone_size: -; j_call: TRBJ2-2; cdr3_nt: TGTGCCAGCAGCTTTACTAGCGGGAGCGTCCCCGGGGAGCTGTTTTTT; cdr3_aa: CASSFTSGSVPGELFF
v_call: TRBV6-1; d_call: TRBD2; clone_size: -; j_call: TRBJ2-7; cdr3_nt: TGTGCCAGCTACAGCCGACTAGCGACAACCTACGAGCAGTACTTC; cdr3_aa: CASYSRLATTYEQYF
v_call: TRBV19; d_call: -; clone_size: -; j_call: TRBJ1-4; cdr3_nt: TGTGCCAGTAGTATGGGCAGGGGAGACGAAAAACTGTTTTTT; cdr3_aa: CASSMGRGDEKLFF
v_call: TRBV27; d_call: TRBD2; clone_size: -; j_call: TRBJ2-7; cdr3_nt: TGTGCCAGCAGTTTTTACGGGCTGGGACTAGATATCCACGAGCAGTACTTC; cdr3_aa: CASSFYGLGLDIHEQYF
v_call: TRBV30; d_call: -; clone_size: few; j_call: TRBJ1-2; cdr3_nt: TGTGCCTGGAGTGTACAAGACTATGGCTACACCTTC; cdr3_aa: CAWSVQDYGYTF
v_call: TRBV11-2; d_call: TRBD2; clone_size: -; j_call: TRBJ2-1; cdr3_nt: TGTGCCAGCAGCTTAGTAGGAGTGGGACTAGCGGGAGGGGAGCAGTTCTTC; cdr3_aa: CASSLVGVGLAGGEQFF
v_call: TRBV4-3; d_call: TRBD1; clone_size: -; j_call: TRBJ1-2; cdr3_nt: TGCGCCAGCAGCCAAGTGGCAGGGGGTAGGAACTATGGCTACACCTTC; cdr3_aa: CASSQVAGGRNYGYTF
v_call: TRBV7-3; d_call: TRBD2; clone_size: -; j_call: TRBJ2-1; cdr3_nt: TGTGCCAGCAGCTTAACAGCTAGCGGGAGGGTCAGCGAGCAGTTCTTC; cdr3_aa: CASSLTASGRVSEQFF
v_call: TRBV6-1; d_call: -; clone_size: -; j_call: TRBJ1-2; cdr3_nt: TGTGCCACCAGATCCGGGACGGACTATGGCTACACCTTC; cdr3_aa: CATRSGTDYGYTF
v_call: TRBV4-2; d_call: -; clone_size: -; j_call: TRBJ2-1; cdr3_nt: TGTGCCAGCAGCCAAGCTGGGGCCGAGGGTTCCAATGAGCAGTTCTTC; cdr3_aa: CASSQAGAEGSNEQFF
v_call: TRBV25-1; d_call: -; clone_size: -; j_call: TRBJ1-1; cdr3_nt: TGTGCCAGCAGGCTACCCCAAACAGGACGTGCTTTCTTT; cdr3_aa: CASRLPQTGRAFF